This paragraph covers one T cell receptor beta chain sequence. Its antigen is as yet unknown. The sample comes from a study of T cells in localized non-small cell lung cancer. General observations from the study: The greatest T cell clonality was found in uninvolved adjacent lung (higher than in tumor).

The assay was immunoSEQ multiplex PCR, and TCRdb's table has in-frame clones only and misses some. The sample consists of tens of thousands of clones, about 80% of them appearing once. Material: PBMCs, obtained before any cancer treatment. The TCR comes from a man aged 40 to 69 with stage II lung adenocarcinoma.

Here the CDR3 reads CASTGLSYEQYF. The CDR3 nucleotides are TGTGCCAGTACAGGACTGTCCTACGAGCAGTACTTC. The chain has TRBV2 and TRBJ2-7, with D perhaps being TRBD1 or TRBD2 (5 bases each). Germline loops: CDR1 SNHLY, CDR2 FYNNEI. This CDR3 has 12 residues. Trimming removed 9 bases at V and 1 base at J, with 10 bases between.